The 8 T cell receptor beta chains below all came from one sample that was sequenced in a study of tissue T cells after allogeneic stem cell transplantation. Profiling relied on immunoSEQ multiplex PCR, and the TCRdb table lists in-frame clones only, not all of them. The sample holds some 19,000 clones, roughly two thirds seen once. The sample comprised blood. All receptors come from a female BALB/c mouse in good health. The strain is characterized by the MHC haplotype H2-d.

In regard to this clone: These gene names are mouse names. Sequencing ends 1 residue short of the CDR3 end; the germline J gene provides the rest. The gene calls are TRBV5 and TRBJ2-5; 14 bases map to TRBD2. Trimming removed 0 bases from V and 2 bases from J; junction bases left unmatched: 4. CDR3 length equals 18 residues. Germline V CDR1 and CDR2: LGHNA, YNLKQL (reference sequence). CDR3 amino acids: CASSQDKGLGGRQDTQYF. Partial CDR3 DNA: TGTGCCAGCAGCCAAGATAAGGGACTGGGGGGGCGCCAAGACACCCAGTAC.

This clone was detected a few times. Any gene name here is a mouse gene name. The missing CDR3 end, 1 residue past where the read stops, is filled in from the germline J gene. The chain combines TRBV19 with TRBJ2-2; no clear D. The CDR3 has 12 amino acids. Trimming left V 1 base short and J 4 bases short, with 2 bases between. Germline V gene lookup returns CDR1 FNHDT and CDR2 SITEND (reference sequence). The CDR3 DNA, read in part, is TGTGCCAGCAGTATAACCACCGGGCAGCTCTAC. Encoded protein: CASSITTGQLY. The whole CDR3 sequence is CASSITTGQLYF.

On this clone itself: Mouse gene names and germline throughout. The read terminates 1 residue ahead of where the CDR3 ends, so the germline J gene completes it. The chain couples TRBV13-2 to TRBJ1-4; no firm D call. The CDR3 totals 13 residues. Per germline, CDR1 NNHNN and CDR2 SYGAGS (reference sequence). With 5 bases removed from V and 2 bases from J, the gap between germline ends came to 7 bases. The CDR3 is CASGRLSNERLFF. The sequenced CDR3 bases are TGTGCCAGCGGGCGACTGTCCAACGAAAGATTATTT.

In regard to this clone: These gene names are mouse names. The read terminates 1 residue ahead of where the CDR3 ends, so the germline J gene completes it. The chain links TRBV31 to TRBJ1-6, with 11 bases that match TRBD1. TRBJ1-6 is an ORF, and what it does is uncertain. Germline V gene sequence: CDR1 GKSSPN, CDR2 SITVG. Trimming cost V 3 bases and J 7 bases; bases outside gene matches: 5. The CDR3 sequence is 15 residues long. CDR3 protein: CAWRGTGGRNSPLYF. The covered CDR3 bases are TGTGCCTGGAGAGGGACAGGGGGAAGGAATTCGCCCCTCTAC.

Note on this clone: All gene names here are mouse names. Sequencing ends 1 residue short of the CDR3 end; the germline J gene provides the rest. V and J are TRBV13-1 and TRBJ2-3, with D possibly being TRBD1 (7 bases). This CDR3 contains 11 residues. CDR1 and CDR2 (germline): NSHNY, SYGAGN. CDR3 sequence reads: CEGARAETLYF. The DNA read from the CDR3 is TGTGAGGGGGCGCGAGCAGAAACGCTGTAT.

A remark on this clone: Each gene name is a mouse one. The CDR3 sequence is CASSRGLDSQNTLYF. Partial CDR3 DNA: TGTGCCAGCAGCCGCGGACTGGATAGTCAAAACACCTTGTAC. The chain employs TRBV4 and TRBJ2-4; 7 bases match TRBD2. The sequenced fragment ends 1 residue before the CDR3 boundary, so the rest is inferred from the germline J gene. The J segment lost 0 bases and the V segment lost 5 bases, leaving 5 bases of the junction unmatched. CDR1 is LGHDT and CDR2 is YNNKQL in the germline V gene (reference sequence). The CDR3 sequence is 15 residues long.

Notes on this clone: Here the gene names and germline are mouse. The read terminates 1 residue before the CDR3 end, so the remaining end is supplied by the germline J gene. The chain has TRBV5 and TRBJ2-2; D gene unclear. CDR3 size: 12 residues. V was pared by 1 base and J by 4 bases, with 1 base between. Germline CDR1 reads LGHNA; CDR2 reads YNLKQL (reference sequence). The CDR3 loop reads CASSQVTGQLYF. The sequenced CDR3 bases are TGTGCCAGCAGCCAAGTCACCGGGCAGCTCTAC.

Concerning this clone itself: Germline and genes: mouse. The CDR3 bases that were read are TGTGCCAGCGGTGATGCCAAAAAATCCAACGAAAGATTATTT. Amino acids: CASGDAKKSNERLF. The entire CDR3 protein is CASGDAKKSNERLFF. The J gene is TRBJ1-4, the V gene TRBV13-2; no clear D. From the germline J gene comes the end of the CDR3, since the read stops 1 residue before it. The germline V gene has CDR1 NNHNN and CDR2 SYGAGS (reference sequence). The length of the CDR3 is 15 residues. V was pared by 0 bases and J by 2 bases, with 8 bases between.